This paragraph reports one T cell receptor beta chain. This sample was included in a study of blood T cell repertoires in COVID-19. About the research overall: PBMCs, B-cell-depleted T cells, or T cells provided the cDNA or gDNA that made up the material.

The CDR3 consists of 17 residues. Trimming at V came to 3 bases and at J to 3 bases, leaving 13 bases not matched to a gene. Germline CDR1 is LNHDA and CDR2 is SQIVND (reference sequence). Per the study methods: Estimated nucleated cell counts came from reference gene primer amplification. Only in-frame clones appear in the TCRdb table, and some are missing; sequencing was by immunoSEQ multiplex PCR. V and J calls and clone size come straight from that table; D and trimming were deduced from the DNA. The sample holds 210,000 or so clones; about 90% are singletons and the top ten take 2% to 3%. Sequencing used peripheral blood. This receptor was taken from a man younger than 40 with COVID-19, enrolled during active disease. The chain combines TRBV19 with TRBJ2-7; 8 positions agree with TRBD2. The CDR3 loop is CASSIYSSGSESYEQYF. CDR3 sequence (DNA): TGTGCCAGTAGTATCTATTCTAGCGGGTCGGAGAGCTACGAGCAGTACTTC.